Listed here are 22 T cell receptor beta chains from one sample, sequenced in a study of T cell changes during pregnancy in multiple sclerosis. The table came from immunoSEQ multiplex PCR; TCRdb's copy has only in-frame clones and leaves some out. The sample has about 23,000 clones, about 89% seen once; the top ten hold around 7%. The sequenced sample was CD8+ T cells from peripheral blood mononuclear cells, obtained in the first trimester of pregnancy. The receptors stem from a female donor with multiple sclerosis, enrolled in a pregnancy study.

The J gene is TRBJ2-5, the V gene TRBV11-3; 11 nucleotides match TRBD2. The V gene end was trimmed by 5 bases and the J gene end by 5 bases; junction bases not matched to a gene: 10. In germline, CDR1 is SGHNT, CDR2 YENEEA. CDR3 size: 16 residues. CDR3 protein: CASSPTSGVRGETQYF. For the CDR3, the DNA is TGTGCCAGCAGCCCGACTAGCGGGGTCCGCGGGGAGACCCAGTACTTC.

The V and J genes are TRBV27 and TRBJ2-7, with unresolved D. The CDR3 sequence is 16 residues long. V lost 4 bases and J 0 bases, leaving 16 bases between the germline ends. The V gene's germline CDR1 is MNHEY and CDR2 SMNVEV (reference sequence). The CDR3 bases are TGTGCCAGCAGTTCCCGCGGCTCGAAGAGCTCCTACGAGCAGTACTTC. It codes for CASSSRGSKSSYEQYF.

This CDR3 is CASSLRQTELAFF. The CDR3 DNA sequence: TGTGCCAGCAGCTTACGACAAACTGAACTGGCTTTCTTT. V and J are TRBV11-2 and TRBJ1-1; D is uncertain. The ends were cut back, 2 bases at V and 11 bases at J, with 15 bases in the middle. This CDR3 spans 13 amino acids. CDR1 is SGHAT, CDR2 FQNNGV, per germline.

This clone was found once. The chain combines TRBV2 with TRBJ2-5, with unresolved D. Germline CDR1 reads SNHLY; CDR2 reads FYNNEI. The CDR3 spans 20 residues. V was trimmed by 3 bases and J by 3 bases, leaving 29 bases between them. The CDR3 bases are TGTGCCAGCAGTGAGTTCTTCCGGAGCAGACCCCAACTAAAAGAAGAGACCCAGTACTTC. Its protein product is CASSEFFRSRPQLKEETQYF.

V gene TRBV10-3 combines with J gene TRBJ2-7; TRBD1 might be the D (6 bases). This CDR3 comprises 14 residues. V was cut by 9 bases and J by 3 bases, with 18 bases left in between. Germline V gene data show CDR1 as ENHRY and CDR2 as SYGVKD. The CDR3: CAINTGNGGYEQYF. In DNA, the CDR3 is TGTGCCATTAACACAGGGAATGGTGGCTACGAGCAGTACTTC.

This clone has a single count. The rearrangement links TRBV5-1 to TRBJ2-1, with 8 bases that match TRBD2. Trimming cost V 4 bases and J 0 bases; bases outside gene matches: 3. Germline V lookup: CDR1 SGHRS, CDR2 YFSETQ. The CDR3 runs to 15 residues. The DNA of the CDR3 is TGCGCCAGCAGCGACAGCGGGAGCTCCTACAATGAGCAGTTCTTC. Encoded protein: CASSDSGSSYNEQFF.

The J gene is TRBJ2-7, the V gene TRBV27; 14 nucleotides match TRBD2. Trimming took 5 bases from V and 4 from J; bases not matched to a gene: 4. Germline-derived CDR1 and CDR2 are MNHEY and SMNVEV (reference sequence). This CDR3 comprises 15 residues. CDR3 in amino acids: CASSLGTSGSYEQYF. The CDR3 nucleotides are TGTGCCAGCAGTCTCGGGACTAGCGGGAGTTACGAGCAGTACTTC.

The rearrangement joins TRBV7-8 to TRBJ1-3, with D possibly matching TRBD1 (6 bases). V was cut by 0 bases and J by 8 bases, with 8 bases left in between. The CDR3 runs to 13 residues. Per germline, CDR1 SGHVS and CDR2 FQNEAQ. The CDR3 loop is CASSLAQGDTIYF. For the CDR3, the DNA is TGTGCCAGCAGCTTAGCACAGGGAGACACCATATATTTT.

V is TRBV4-3 and J is TRBJ1-1; no reliable D call. Trimming left V 0 bases short and J 3 bases short, with 23 bases between. CDR3 length equals 19 residues. Looked up from germline, CDR1 is LGHNA and CDR2 is YSLEER. CDR3 loop: CASSQDKVPDYSMHTEAFF. The CDR3 nucleotides read TGCGCCAGCAGCCAAGACAAGGTTCCGGATTATAGCATGCACACTGAAGCTTTCTTT.

The chain uses TRBV6-5 and TRBJ2-3; a weak D match, TRBD2 (6 bases). Per the germline V gene, CDR1 is MNHEY and CDR2 is SVGAGI. V was pared by 4 bases and J by 2 bases, with 13 bases between. This CDR3 spans 15 amino acids. The CDR3 DNA follows: TGTGCCAGCAGTTCCTTAGCGGACCCCACAGATACGCAGTATTTT. Translation: CASSSLADPTDTQYF.

CDR3 sequence (DNA): TGTGCCAGCAGCCTATACAGGGACGGGAACACTGAAGCTTTCTTT. Its translation is CASSLYRDGNTEAFF. This rearrangement joins TRBV7-6 to TRBJ1-1; weak D call: TRBD1 (6 bases). This CDR3 contains 15 residues. Trimming shortened V by 5 bases and J by 1 base, and 14 bases separated the two germline ends. In germline, CDR1 is SGHVS, CDR2 FNYEAQ. Combining the CDR3 with reference TRBV7-6 and TRBJ1-1 gives the whole variable domain GAGVSQSPRYKVTKRGQDVALRCDPISGHVSLYWYRQALGQGPEFLTYFNYEAQQDKSGLPNDRFSAERPEGSISTLTIQRTEQRDSAMYRCASSLYRDGNTEAFFGQGTRLTVV.

The chain carries TRBV9 and TRBJ2-3; maybe TRBD1 (6 bases). The CDR3 is 16 residues long. The V and J ends lost 4 bases and 5 bases respectively, with 20 bases between them. Germline V gene lookup returns CDR1 SGDLS and CDR2 YYNGEE. CDR3 DNA: TGTGCCAGCAGCACCACCTATGGGGGCCAGGGAGATACGCAGTATTTT. Encoded protein: CASSTTYGGQGDTQYF.

Here the CDR3 reads CASSLVTSGNEQFF. DNA for the CDR3: TGTGCCAGCAGCTTAGTAACTAGCGGGAATGAGCAGTTCTTC. This sequence joins TRBV7-9 and TRBJ2-1; TRBD2 agrees at 9 bases. The CDR3 has 14 residues. Germline CDR1 SEHNR, CDR2 FQNEAQ (reference sequence). V was pared by 1 base and J by 7 bases, with 2 bases of the junction left unmatched.

V gene TRBV7-4 combines with J gene TRBJ2-3; the match to TRBD2 covers 12 bases. V lost 4 bases and J lost 0; bases outside the gene matches: 8. The CDR3 runs to 18 residues. Germline assignment: CDR1 SGHVT and CDR2 SQSDAQ. In DNA, the CDR3 is TGTGCCAGCAGCTCTGCGCGGACTAGCGGGGATAGCACAGATACGCAGTATTTT. Protein sequence: CASSSARTSGDSTDTQYF.

This sequence joins TRBV7-3 and TRBJ2-1; D is unclear. The CDR3 loop spans 13 amino acids. V was cut by 2 bases and J by 7 bases, with 9 bases left in between. The germline V gene encodes CDR1 SGHTA and CDR2 FQGTGA. In DNA form, the CDR3 reads TGTGCCAGCAGCTTATCTATAATGAATGAGCAGTTCTTC. Amino acid sequence: CASSLSIMNEQFF.

The rearrangement joins TRBV6-5 to TRBJ1-1, with D possibly being TRBD1 (5 bases). The V gene's germline CDR1 is MNHEY and CDR2 SVGAGI. Trimming took 7 bases from V and 3 from J, leaving 12 bases between them. The CDR3 loop spans 13 amino acids. The CDR3 DNA follows: TGTGCCAGCATCCAGCCGGGGGACACTGAAGCTTTCTTT. Translating gives CASIQPGDTEAFF.

The chain has TRBV7-9 and TRBJ2-5; D is undetermined. This CDR3 is built from 13 residues. Germline CDR1 SEHNR, CDR2 FQNEAQ (reference sequence). The V end was cut by 5 bases, the J end by 3 bases, with 10 bases between. CDR3 in DNA: TGTGCCAGCAGCAGGCGGTCAGAAGAGACCCAGTACTTC. It is translated as CASSRRSEETQYF.

The chain carries TRBV19 and TRBJ2-2; D is undetermined. The CDR3 contains 14 residues. The V and J ends lost 3 bases and 3 bases respectively, with 8 bases between them. Germline V lookup: CDR1 LNHDA, CDR2 SQIVND (reference sequence). The CDR3 reads CASSISGYTGELFF. For the CDR3, the DNA is TGTGCCAGTAGTATCTCCGGGTACACCGGGGAGCTGTTTTTT.

In this sample, this clone turned up once. Here the CDR3 reads CASSQPEREQDEQYF. The CDR3 region has the DNA TGTGCCAGCAGCCAGCCGGAGCGGGAGCAAGACGAGCAGTACTTC. This chain connects TRBV4-2 to TRBJ2-5; 8 bases match TRBD2. The DNA end favors TRBJ2-7, so the J call may be wrong. The length of the CDR3 is 15 residues. The germline CDR1 and CDR2 sequences are LGHNA and YNFKEQ.

The rearrangement uses TRBV30 and TRBJ2-1, with a tentative D call TRBD1 (7 bases). Trimming removed 3 bases from V and 7 bases from J, with 25 bases in between. The CDR3 totals 17 residues. The germline CDR1 and CDR2 sequences are GTSNPN and SVGIG (reference sequence). DNA of the CDR3: TGTGCCTGGAGGAGGGACTCGACAGGGACGATTAGTAATGAGCAGTTCTTC. Translated, it gives CAWRRDSTGTISNEQFF.

The rearrangement joins TRBV27 to TRBJ1-5; 8 positions agree with TRBD1. J lost 3 bases, V lost 6 bases, and 10 bases had no gene match. There are 16 residues in the CDR3. Germline V gene data show CDR1 as MNHEY and CDR2 as SMNVEV (reference sequence). The CDR3 region is CASRVTGESPNQPQHF. CDR3 DNA sequence: TGTGCCAGCAGGGTGACAGGGGAAAGTCCCAATCAGCCCCAGCATTTT.

The chain's CDR3 is CASSLGTGRHEQYF. The CDR3 DNA reads as TGTGCCAGCAGCTTAGGGACAGGGAGACACGAGCAGTACTTC. The chain couples TRBV7-9 to TRBJ2-7; 8 bases are shared with TRBD1. Germline trimming cut 1 base from V and 5 bases from J; bases unmatched to any gene: 4. CDR1 SEHNR and CDR2 FQNEAQ come from the germline V gene (reference sequence). The CDR3 covers 14 residues.